One sample yielded the 22 T cell receptor beta chains listed below, sequenced in a study of regulatory T cells in long-lasting Graves disease. CDR3 regions were amplified by Arm-PCR using iRepertoire HTBI primers to build TCR beta libraries. In TCRdb, the multiplex PCR reads were re-called with MiXCR into one record per CDR3 protein. The sample holds about 500,000 distinct CDR3 sequences, approximately 12% seen once. The time point: newly diagnosed GD, antithyroid drugs for less than 3 months. The TCR library was made from RNA that had been extracted from PBMCs in TRIzol. These data are also associated with another study on T cells in Graves' hyperthyroidism and ophthalmopathy.

Sequenced material: peripheral blood mononuclear cells (PBMCs), taken at new diagnosis, from a patient treated with antithyroid drugs. All receptors come from a woman aged 25 to 45 with Graves disease.

This clonotype was seen ten or more times. CDR3 sequence (DNA): TGTGCCAGCAGCTTCTCTAGCGGGAGGTGGTATGAGCAGTTCTTC. Encoded protein: CASSFSSGRWYEQFF. The chain is built from TRBV11-3 and TRBJ2-1, with TRBD2 matching 11 bases. Trimming took 3 bases from V and 8 from J; bases not matched to a gene: 6. Germline CDR1 is SGHNT and CDR2 is YENEEA. The CDR3 has 15 residues. Supplemented by reference TRBV11-3 and TRBJ2-1, the full variable domain reads EAGVVQSPRYKIIEKKQPVAFWCNPISGHNTLYWYLQNLGQGPELLIRYENEEAVDDSQLPKDRFSAERLKGVDSTLKIQPAELGDSAVYLCASSFSSGRWYEQFFGPGTRLTVL.

This clonotype came up many times. The CDR3 here is CASSFTRGLDEEKLFF. CDR3 coding DNA: TGTGCCAGCAGTTTCACCCGGGGCCTGGACGAAGAAAAACTGTTTTTT. This sequence joins TRBV12-3 or TRBV12-4 and TRBJ1-4; possibly TRBD1 for D (5 bases). The CDR3 is 16 residues long. V lost 3 bases and J 8 bases, leaving 19 bases between the germline ends.

Comment on this clonotype: A much more abundant neighbour one base away suggests this may be a read error. The rearrangement joins TRBV18 to TRBJ1-1; D perhaps matches TRBD1 (5 bases). With 8 bases removed from V and 1 base from J, the gap between germline ends came to 11 bases. The germline gives CDR1 KGHSH, CDR2 LQKENI. The CDR3 has 13 amino acids. The DNA of the CDR3 is TGTGCCAGCCCCGGGGACGCGAACACTGAAGCTTTCTTT. Protein: CASPGDANTEAFF.

This clonotype was seen many times. The chain uses TRBV6-2 or TRBV6-3 and TRBJ2-3; D possibly corresponds to TRBD1 (6 bases). CDR1 and CDR2 from the germline V gene are MNHEY and SVGEGT. CDR3 length: 16 residues. V was pared by 0 bases and J by 7 bases, with 17 bases between. The CDR3 region has the DNA TGTGCCAGCAGTTACTCGACAGGAACCTCCCAGCATACGCAGTATTTT. It yields the protein CASSYSTGTSQHTQYF.

The rearrangement links TRBV9 to TRBJ2-1; 8 bases agree with TRBD2. The CDR3 runs 16 residues. With V trimmed by 3 bases and J by 3 bases, 8 bases remained unmatched. Germline V lookup: CDR1 SGDLS, CDR2 YYNGEE. The DNA of the CDR3 is TGTGCCAGCAGCGCAGAACTAGCGGACCACTACAATGAGCAGTTCTTC. Its translation is CASSAELADHYNEQFF.

This chain connects TRBV5-4 to TRBJ2-3; 8 bases map to TRBD2. CDR1 SGHNT and CDR2 YYREEE come from the germline V gene (reference sequence). V shed 1 base, J shed 0 bases, and the junction held 4 bases outside the gene matches. This CDR3 spans 16 amino acids. CDR3 DNA sequence: TGTGCCAGCAGCTTGAGCGGGGGACTTAGCACAGATACGCAGTATTTT. Protein: CASSLSGGLSTDTQYF.

This clonotype has more than one count but fewer than ten. The V call is TRBV20-1, the J call TRBJ1-5; D remains unclear. This CDR3 has 14 residues. With 3 bases removed from V and 5 bases from J, the gap between germline ends came to 14 bases. Per the germline V gene, CDR1 is DFQATT and CDR2 is SNEGSKA (reference sequence). Here the CDR3 reads CSARVVGMHQPQHF. CDR3 sequence (DNA): TGCAGTGCTAGGGTTGTGGGGATGCATCAGCCCCAGCATTTT.

This chain links TRBV6-2 or TRBV6-3 with TRBJ1-5; D not resolved. The CDR3 consists of 15 residues. Germline V gene sequence: CDR1 MNHEY, CDR2 SVGEGT. V was cut by 4 bases and J by 5 bases, with 15 bases left in between. CDR3 sequence (DNA): TGTGCCAGCAGTTCCCGTCAGCCGCACTATCAGCCCCAGCATTTT. This gives the protein CASSSRQPHYQPQHF.

This clonotype was detected ten times or more. The chain has TRBV7-9 and TRBJ2-7, with D perhaps given as TRBD1 or TRBD2 (5 bases each). Deletions cut 5 bases from V and 2 bases from J, with 19 bases between. The CDR3 has 16 amino acids. Per the germline V gene, CDR1 is SEHNR and CDR2 is FQNEAQ (reference sequence). The CDR3 here is CASSRDRLSPAYEQYF. The CDR3 nucleotides read TGTGCCAGCAGCCGGGACCGACTGTCACCCGCCTACGAGCAGTACTTC.

This clonotype was counted ten times or more. The V call is TRBV10-2, the J call TRBJ1-1; a possible D gene is TRBD1 (5 bases). The V end was cut by 3 bases, the J end by 1 base, with 12 bases between. The V gene's germline CDR1 is WSHSY and CDR2 SAAADI. The CDR3 loop spans 15 amino acids. The CDR3: CASSDRDRGNTEAFF. CDR3 bases: TGCGCCAGCAGTGATCGAGATAGGGGGAACACTGAAGCTTTCTTT.

In this sample, this clonotype turned up many times. This chain joins TRBV6-2 or TRBV6-3 and TRBJ1-6; TRBD1 might be the D (6 bases). The CDR3 covers 15 residues. CDR1 is MNHEY and CDR2 is SVGEGT in the germline V gene. V was cut by 9 bases and J by 4 bases, with 16 bases left in between. Here the CDR3 DNA reads TGTGCCAGTCTTCGACAGGAGACTTATAATTCACCCCTCCACTTT. This encodes CASLRQETYNSPLHF.

As concerns this clonotype: A far larger clone is off by one base, so a read error is likely. V and J are TRBV11-3 and TRBJ2-4; D unresolved. V lost 1 base, J lost 13 bases, and 11 bases lay in between. Germline V lookup: CDR1 SGHNT, CDR2 YENEEA. This CDR3 spans 12 amino acids. CDR3 loop: CASSLGQEIQYF. CDR3 coding DNA: TGTGCCAGCAGCTTAGGTCAAGAGATCCAGTACTTC.

This clonotype was recorded many times. The chain combines TRBV5-1 with TRBJ2-2; D not resolved. Germline CDR1 reads SGHRS; CDR2 reads YFSETQ. This CDR3 region has 15 residues. The germline V and J ends were trimmed by 1 base and 1 base, with 8 bases remaining between them. This CDR3 reads CASSLSLGNTGELFF. Here the CDR3 DNA reads TGCGCCAGCAGCTTGTCTCTAGGGAACACCGGGGAGCTGTTTTTT.

In this sample, this clonotype turned up many times. V usage is TRBV14 and J usage is TRBJ2-3; a weak D match, TRBD2 (5 bases). Deletions cut 0 bases from V and 8 bases from J, with 12 bases between. The CDR3 spans 14 residues. Germline-derived CDR1 and CDR2 are SGHDN and FVKESK. CDR3 sequence: CASSQDRGFLTQYF. The CDR3 region has the DNA TGTGCCAGCAGCCAAGATCGGGGTTTTCTTACGCAGTATTTT.

To note about this clonotype: A far larger clone is only one base removed, so a read error is likely. The V gene is TRBV27, the J gene TRBJ1-2; D is possibly TRBD1 (6 bases). Germline CDR1 and CDR2: MNHEY and SMNVEV (reference sequence). CDR3 length: 17 residues. Between the trimmed V and J ends, which lost 7 bases and 3 bases, there was a span of 24 bases. The DNA of the CDR3 is TGTGCCAGCATACGAAAGGGGGTCGGCAGGGGAGACTATGGCTACACCTTC. Translating it yields CASIRKGVGRGDYGYTF.

The genes are TRBV11-2 and TRBJ2-1, with D unclear. CDR1 and CDR2 from the germline V gene are SGHAT and FQNNGV. CDR3 length equals 17 residues. V shed 0 bases and J shed 5 bases, with 17 bases lying between them. The CDR3 sequence: CASSLDLWGYRDNEQFF. The CDR3 DNA reads TGTGCCAGCAGCTTAGATTTGTGGGGATACCGGGACAATGAGCAGTTCTTC. Combining the CDR3 with reference TRBV11-2 and TRBJ2-1 gives the whole variable domain EAGVAQSPRYKIIEKRQSVAFWCNPISGHATLYWYQQILGQGPKLLIQFQNNGVVDDSQLPKDRFSAERLKGVDSTLKIQPAKLEDSAVYLCASSLDLWGYRDNEQFFGPGTRLTVL.

This clonotype was picked up many times. The rearrangement uses TRBV4-1 and TRBJ1-1; 9 bases agree with TRBD1. The CDR3 is 16 amino acids. Unmatched junction bases numbered 12, after V lost 6 bases and J lost 4 bases. From germline, CDR1 is MGHRA and CDR2 YSYEKL. CDR3 sequence: CASRRRGQGYGTEAFF. For the CDR3, the DNA is TGCGCCAGCAGAAGACGGGGACAGGGATACGGCACTGAAGCTTTCTTT.

This clonotype was counted ten times or more. The J gene is TRBJ2-7, the V gene TRBV25-1; 8 bases are a match to TRBD2. The CDR3 has 16 residues. CDR1 and CDR2 (germline): MGHDK, SYGVNS. The V and J ends lost 6 bases and 3 bases, in that order; junction bases with no gene match: 13. This CDR3 reads CASSPRGSGSHYEQYF. CDR3 nucleotides: TGTGCCAGCAGCCCCCGGGGGAGCGGGAGCCACTACGAGCAGTACTTC.

The chain is built from TRBV6-2 or TRBV6-3 and TRBJ2-1, with 9 bases fitting TRBD2. Unmatched junction bases numbered 10, after V lost 7 bases and J lost 6 bases. CDR3 size: 15 residues. Germline CDR1 reads MNHEY; CDR2 reads SVGEGT. Written as DNA, the CDR3 is TGTGCCAGCAAATTAGCGGGAGACTATGGCAATGAGCAGTTCTTC. Protein product: CASKLAGDYGNEQFF.

This clonotype was seen many times. The chain couples TRBV3-1 to TRBJ1-2; the D gene is possibly TRBD1 (5 bases). Germline loops: CDR1 LGHDT, CDR2 YNNKEL (reference sequence). V was trimmed by 4 bases and J by 5 bases, leaving 20 bases between them. This CDR3 has 16 amino acids. CDR3: CASSRGERRYTYGYTF. The CDR3 DNA reads TGTGCCAGCAGCCGGGGGGAGCGGCGATACACGTATGGCTACACCTTC.

This clonotype was detected many times. The rearrangement joins TRBV30 to TRBJ2-1; no definite D call. The CDR3 contains 15 residues. The V gene lost 4 bases and the J gene lost 5 bases, with 18 bases spanning the gap. Germline V gene sequence: CDR1 GTSNPN, CDR2 SVGIG (reference sequence). The CDR3 spells CAWISPLSVHNEQFF. In nucleotides, the CDR3 is TGTGCCTGGATAAGCCCGCTGAGCGTCCACAATGAGCAGTTCTTC.

This clonotype was picked up many times. V gene TRBV12-3 or TRBV12-4 combines with J gene TRBJ2-1, with TRBD2 matching 7 bases. The CDR3 spans 15 residues. J gave up 1 base and V 6 bases, and 6 bases lay outside the gene matches. The chain's CDR3 is CASSIAGLSYNEQFF. Here the CDR3 DNA reads TGTGCCAGCAGCATAGCGGGCCTATCCTACAATGAGCAGTTCTTC.